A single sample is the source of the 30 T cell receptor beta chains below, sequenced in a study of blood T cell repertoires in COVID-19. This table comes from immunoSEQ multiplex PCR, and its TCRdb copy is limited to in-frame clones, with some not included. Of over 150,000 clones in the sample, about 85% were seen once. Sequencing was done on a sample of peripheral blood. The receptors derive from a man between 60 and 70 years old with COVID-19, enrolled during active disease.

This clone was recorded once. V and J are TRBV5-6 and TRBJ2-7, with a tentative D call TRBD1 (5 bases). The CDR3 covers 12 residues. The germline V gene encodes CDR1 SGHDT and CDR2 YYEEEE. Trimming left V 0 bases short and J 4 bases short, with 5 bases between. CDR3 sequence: CASSLDRYEQYF. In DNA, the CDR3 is TGTGCCAGCAGCTTGGACAGGTACGAGCAGTACTTC. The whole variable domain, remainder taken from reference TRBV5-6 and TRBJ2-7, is DAGVTQSPTHLIKTRGQQVTLRCSPKSGHDTVSWYQQALGQGPQFIFQYYEEEERQRGNFPDRFSGHQFPNYSSELNVNALLLGDSALYLCASSLDRYEQYFGPGTRLTVT.

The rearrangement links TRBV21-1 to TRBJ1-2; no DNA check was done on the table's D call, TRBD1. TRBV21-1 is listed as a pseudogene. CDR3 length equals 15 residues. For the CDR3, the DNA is TGTGCCAGCAGCAAACCCATCCTCGGACAGGATGGCTACACCTTC. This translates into CASSKPILGQDGYTF.

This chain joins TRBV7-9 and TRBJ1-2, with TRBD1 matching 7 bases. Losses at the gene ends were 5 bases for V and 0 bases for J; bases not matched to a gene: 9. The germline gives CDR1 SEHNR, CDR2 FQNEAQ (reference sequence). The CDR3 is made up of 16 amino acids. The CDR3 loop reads CASSPHSDRSNYGYTF. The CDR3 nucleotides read TGTGCCAGCAGCCCTCATTCGGACAGGTCTAACTATGGCTACACCTTC.

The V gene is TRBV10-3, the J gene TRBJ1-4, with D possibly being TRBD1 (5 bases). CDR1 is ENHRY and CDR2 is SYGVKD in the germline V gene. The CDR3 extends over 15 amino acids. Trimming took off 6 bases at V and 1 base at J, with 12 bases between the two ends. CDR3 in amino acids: CAIRPDSGTNEKLFF. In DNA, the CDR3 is TGTGCCATCAGGCCCGACAGTGGAACTAATGAAAAACTGTTTTTT.

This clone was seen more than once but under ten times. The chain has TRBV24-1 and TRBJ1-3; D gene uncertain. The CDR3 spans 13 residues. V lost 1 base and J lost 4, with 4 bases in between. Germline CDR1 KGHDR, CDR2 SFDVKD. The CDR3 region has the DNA TGTGCCACCAGTGATTTCGGGGGAAACACCATATATTTT. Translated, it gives CATSDFGGNTIYF.

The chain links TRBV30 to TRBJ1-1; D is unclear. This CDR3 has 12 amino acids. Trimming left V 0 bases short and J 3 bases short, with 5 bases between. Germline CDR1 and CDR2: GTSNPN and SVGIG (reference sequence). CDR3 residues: CAWSVEYTEAFF. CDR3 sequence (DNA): TGTGCCTGGAGTGTAGAGTACACTGAAGCTTTCTTT.

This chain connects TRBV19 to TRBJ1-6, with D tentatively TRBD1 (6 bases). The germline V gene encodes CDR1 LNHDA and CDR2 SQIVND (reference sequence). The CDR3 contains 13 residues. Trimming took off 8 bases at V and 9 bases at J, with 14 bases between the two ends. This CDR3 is CASVSGEGSPLHF. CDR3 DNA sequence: TGTGCCAGTGTATCAGGGGAAGGTTCACCCCTCCACTTT. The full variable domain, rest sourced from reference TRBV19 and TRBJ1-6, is DGGITQSPKYLFRKEGQNVTLSCEQNLNHDAMYWYRQDPGQGLRLIYYSQIVNDFQKGDIAEGYSVSREKKESFPLTVTSAQKNPTAFYLCASVSGEGSPLHFGNGTRLTVT.

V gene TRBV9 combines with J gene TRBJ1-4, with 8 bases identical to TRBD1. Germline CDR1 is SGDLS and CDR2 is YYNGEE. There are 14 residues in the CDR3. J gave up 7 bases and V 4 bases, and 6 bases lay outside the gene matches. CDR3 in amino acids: CASSPTGEGEKLFF. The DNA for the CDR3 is TGTGCCAGCAGCCCGACAGGGGAAGGTGAAAAACTGTTTTTT.

The CDR3 DNA is TGCGCCAGCAGGAGCTCTTCTTCAGCGGGAGGGCCGTCCAAGGAGCAGTTCTTC. It yields the protein CASRSSSSAGGPSKEQFF. The rearrangement joins TRBV10-2 to TRBJ2-1; 10 positions match TRBD2. The germline CDR1 and CDR2 sequences are WSHSY and SAAADI. Germline trimming cut 6 bases from V and 10 bases from J; bases unmatched to any gene: 21. This CDR3 is 18 amino acids long.

The CDR3 spells CASSSRGTYSPLHF. CDR3 sequence (DNA): TGTGCCAGCAGCTCCAGGGGCACGTATTCACCCCTCCACTTT. The chain links TRBV7-9 to TRBJ1-6, with TRBD1 as a possible D gene (6 bases). Per the germline V gene, CDR1 is SEHNR and CDR2 is FQNEAQ (reference sequence). Trimming shortened V by 4 bases and J by 8 bases, and 12 bases separated the two germline ends. CDR3 length: 14 residues. Using reference TRBV7-9 and TRBJ1-6 for the parts outside the CDR3, the full variable domain is DTGVSQNPRHKITKRGQNVTFRCDPISEHNRLYWYRQTLGQGPEFLTYFQNEAQLEKSRLLSDRFSAERPKGSFSTLEIQRTEQGDSAMYLCASSSRGTYSPLHFGNGTRLTVT.

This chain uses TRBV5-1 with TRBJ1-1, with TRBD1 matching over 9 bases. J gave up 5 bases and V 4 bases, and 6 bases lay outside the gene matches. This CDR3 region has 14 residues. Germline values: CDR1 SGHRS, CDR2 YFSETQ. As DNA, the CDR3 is TGCGCCAGCAGCCCCTGGACAGGGGATACTGAAGCTTTCTTT. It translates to CASSPWTGDTEAFF.

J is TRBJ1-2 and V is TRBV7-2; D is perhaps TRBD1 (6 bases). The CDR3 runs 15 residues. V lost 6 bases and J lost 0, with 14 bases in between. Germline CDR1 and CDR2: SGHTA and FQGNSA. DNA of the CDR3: TGTGCCAGCAGACCGGGGACAAACGCTAACTATGGCTACACCTTC. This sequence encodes CASRPGTNANYGYTF. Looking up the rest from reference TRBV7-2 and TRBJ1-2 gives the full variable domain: GAGVSQSPSNKVTEKGKDVELRCDPISGHTALYWYRQSLGQGLEFLIYFQGNSAPDKSGLPSDRFSAERTGGSVSTLTIQRTQQEDSAVYLCASRPGTNANYGYTFGSGTRLTVV.

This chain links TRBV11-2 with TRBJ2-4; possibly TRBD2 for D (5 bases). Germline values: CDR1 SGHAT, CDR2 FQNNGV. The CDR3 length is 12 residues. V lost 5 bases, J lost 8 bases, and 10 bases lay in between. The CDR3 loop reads CASSPTGDIQYF. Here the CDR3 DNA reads TGTGCCAGCAGCCCAACCGGGGACATTCAGTACTTC. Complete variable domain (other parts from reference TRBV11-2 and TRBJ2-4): EAGVAQSPRYKIIEKRQSVAFWCNPISGHATLYWYQQILGQGPKLLIQFQNNGVVDDSQLPKDRFSAERLKGVDSTLKIQPAKLEDSAVYLCASSPTGDIQYFGAGTRLSVL.

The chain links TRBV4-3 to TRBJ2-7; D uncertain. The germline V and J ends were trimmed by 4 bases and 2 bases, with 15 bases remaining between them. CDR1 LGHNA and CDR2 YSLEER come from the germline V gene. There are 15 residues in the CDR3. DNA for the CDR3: TGCGCCAGCAGCCCAACCTTGTACAGTACCTACGAGCAGTACTTC. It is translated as CASSPTLYSTYEQYF.

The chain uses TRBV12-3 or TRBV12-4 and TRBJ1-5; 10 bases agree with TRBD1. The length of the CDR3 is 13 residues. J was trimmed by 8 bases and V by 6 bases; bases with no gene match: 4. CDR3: CASRTGGWEPQHF. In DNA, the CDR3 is TGTGCCAGCAGGACAGGGGGCTGGGAGCCCCAGCATTTT.

The CDR3 reads CASSSGGRNEQYF. As DNA, the CDR3 is TGTGCCAGCAGTTCAGGGGGCAGGAACGAGCAGTACTTC. This sequence joins TRBV11-2 and TRBJ2-7; 8 bases align to TRBD1. After removal of 6 bases from V and 5 bases from J, the junction contained 6 bases not matched to a gene. Germline-derived CDR1 and CDR2 are SGHAT and FQNNGV. The CDR3 is 13 amino acids.

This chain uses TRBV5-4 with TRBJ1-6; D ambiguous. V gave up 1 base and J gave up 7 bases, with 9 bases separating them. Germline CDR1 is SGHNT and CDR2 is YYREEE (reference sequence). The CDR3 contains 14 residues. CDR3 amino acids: CASSLSQVNSPLHF. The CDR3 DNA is TGTGCCAGCAGCTTGTCGCAGGTGAATTCACCCCTCCACTTT.

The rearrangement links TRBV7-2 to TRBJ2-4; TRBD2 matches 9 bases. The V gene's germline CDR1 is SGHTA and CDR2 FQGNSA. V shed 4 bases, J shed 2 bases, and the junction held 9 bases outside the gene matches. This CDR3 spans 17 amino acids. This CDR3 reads CASSSDKLAGPKNIQYF. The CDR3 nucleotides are TGTGCCAGCAGCTCTGATAAGCTAGCGGGGCCCAAAAACATTCAGTACTTC. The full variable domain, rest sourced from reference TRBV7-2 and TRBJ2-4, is GAGVSQSPSNKVTEKGKDVELRCDPISGHTALYWYRQSLGQGLEFLIYFQGNSAPDKSGLPSDRFSAERTGGSVSTLTIQRTQQEDSAVYLCASSSDKLAGPKNIQYFGAGTRLSVL.

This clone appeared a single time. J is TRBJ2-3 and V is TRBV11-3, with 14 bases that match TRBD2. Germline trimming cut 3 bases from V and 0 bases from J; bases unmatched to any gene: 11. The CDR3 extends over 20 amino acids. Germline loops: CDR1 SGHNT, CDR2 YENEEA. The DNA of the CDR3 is TGTGCCAGCAGCTTGGCCGGGACTAGCGGGAGTTGGCGGAGCACAGATACGCAGTATTTT. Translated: CASSLAGTSGSWRSTDTQYF.

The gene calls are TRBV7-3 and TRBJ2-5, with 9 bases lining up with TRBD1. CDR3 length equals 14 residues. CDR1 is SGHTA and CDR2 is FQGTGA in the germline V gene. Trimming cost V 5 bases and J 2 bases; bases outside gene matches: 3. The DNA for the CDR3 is TGTGCCAGCAGCGGACAGGGGAGGCAAGAGACCCAGTACTTC. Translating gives CASSGQGRQETQYF. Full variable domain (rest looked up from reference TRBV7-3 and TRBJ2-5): GAGVSQTPSNKVTEKGKYVELRCDPISGHTALYWYRQSLGQGPEFLIYFQGTGAADDSGLPNDRFFAVRPEGSVSTLKIQRTERGDSAVYLCASSGQGRQETQYFGPGTRLLVL.

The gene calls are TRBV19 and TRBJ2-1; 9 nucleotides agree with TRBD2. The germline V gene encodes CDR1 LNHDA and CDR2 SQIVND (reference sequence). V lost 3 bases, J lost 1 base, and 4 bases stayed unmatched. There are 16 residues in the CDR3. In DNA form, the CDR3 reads TGTGCCAGTAGTATGCGGGGGGGCCTTTCCTACAATGAGCAGTTCTTC. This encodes CASSMRGGLSYNEQFF.

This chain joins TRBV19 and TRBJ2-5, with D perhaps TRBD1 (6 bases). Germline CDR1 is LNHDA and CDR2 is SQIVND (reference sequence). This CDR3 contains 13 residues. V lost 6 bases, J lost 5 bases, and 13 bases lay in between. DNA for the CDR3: TGTGCCAGTAGGGACAGTACGGGGGAGACCCAGTACTTC. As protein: CASRDSTGETQYF.

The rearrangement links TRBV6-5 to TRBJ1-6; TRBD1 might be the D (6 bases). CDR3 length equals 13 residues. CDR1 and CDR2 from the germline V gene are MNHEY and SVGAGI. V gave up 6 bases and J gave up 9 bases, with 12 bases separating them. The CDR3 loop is CASRRTDGSPLHF. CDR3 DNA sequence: TGTGCCAGCAGACGGACAGATGGTTCACCCCTCCACTTT.

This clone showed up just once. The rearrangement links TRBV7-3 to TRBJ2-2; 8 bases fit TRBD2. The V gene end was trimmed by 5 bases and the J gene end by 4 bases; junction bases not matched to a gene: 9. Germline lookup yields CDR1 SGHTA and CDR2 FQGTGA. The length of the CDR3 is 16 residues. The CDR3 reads CASSAPSGSGTGELFF. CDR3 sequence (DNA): TGTGCCAGCAGCGCCCCGAGCGGGAGTGGCACCGGGGAGCTGTTTTTT.

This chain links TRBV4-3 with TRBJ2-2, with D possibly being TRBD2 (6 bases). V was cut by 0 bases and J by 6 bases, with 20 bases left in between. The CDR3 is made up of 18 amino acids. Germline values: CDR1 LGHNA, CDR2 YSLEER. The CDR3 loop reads CASSQDPRDWITAGELFF. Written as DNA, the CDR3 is TGCGCCAGCAGCCAAGATCCCCGGGACTGGATTACGGCCGGGGAGCTGTTTTTT.

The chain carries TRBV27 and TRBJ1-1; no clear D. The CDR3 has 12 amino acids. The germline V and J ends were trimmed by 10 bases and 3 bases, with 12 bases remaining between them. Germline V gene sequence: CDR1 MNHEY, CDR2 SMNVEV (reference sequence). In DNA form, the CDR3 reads TGTGCCACTAAATCTGGGCACACTGAAGCTTTCTTT. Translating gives CATKSGHTEAFF.

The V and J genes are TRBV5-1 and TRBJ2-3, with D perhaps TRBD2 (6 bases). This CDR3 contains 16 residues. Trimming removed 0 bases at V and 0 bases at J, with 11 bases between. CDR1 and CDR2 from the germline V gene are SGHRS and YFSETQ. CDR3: CASSLVGTPSTDTQYF. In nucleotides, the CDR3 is TGCGCCAGCAGCTTGGTTGGGACTCCGAGCACAGATACGCAGTATTTT.

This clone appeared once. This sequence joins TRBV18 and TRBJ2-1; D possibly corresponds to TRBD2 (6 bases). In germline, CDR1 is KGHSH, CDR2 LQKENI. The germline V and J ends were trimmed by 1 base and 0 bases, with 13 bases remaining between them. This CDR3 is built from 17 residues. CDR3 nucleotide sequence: TGTGCCAGCTCACCACGGGGAGGCCGCGACTCCTACAATGAGCAGTTCTTC. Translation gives CASSPRGGRDSYNEQFF. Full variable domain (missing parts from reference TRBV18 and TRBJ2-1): NAGVMQNPRHLVRRRGQEARLRCSPMKGHSHVYWYRQLPEEGLKFMVYLQKENIIDESGMPKERFSAEFPKEGPSILRIQQVVRGDSAAYFCASSPRGGRDSYNEQFFGPGTRLTVL.

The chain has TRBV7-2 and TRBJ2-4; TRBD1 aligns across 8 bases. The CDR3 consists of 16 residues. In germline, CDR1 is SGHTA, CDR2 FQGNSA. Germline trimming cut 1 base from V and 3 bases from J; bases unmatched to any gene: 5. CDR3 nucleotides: TGTGCCAGCAGCTTAGTAGGACAGGGTGGCAAAAACATTCAGTACTTC. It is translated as CASSLVGQGGKNIQYF.

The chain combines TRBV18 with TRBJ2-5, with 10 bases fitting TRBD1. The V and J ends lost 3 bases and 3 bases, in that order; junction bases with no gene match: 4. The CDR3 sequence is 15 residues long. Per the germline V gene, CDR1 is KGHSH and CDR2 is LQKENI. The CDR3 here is CASSPGQGTKETQYF. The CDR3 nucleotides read TGTGCCAGCTCACCGGGACAGGGGACAAAAGAGACCCAGTACTTC.